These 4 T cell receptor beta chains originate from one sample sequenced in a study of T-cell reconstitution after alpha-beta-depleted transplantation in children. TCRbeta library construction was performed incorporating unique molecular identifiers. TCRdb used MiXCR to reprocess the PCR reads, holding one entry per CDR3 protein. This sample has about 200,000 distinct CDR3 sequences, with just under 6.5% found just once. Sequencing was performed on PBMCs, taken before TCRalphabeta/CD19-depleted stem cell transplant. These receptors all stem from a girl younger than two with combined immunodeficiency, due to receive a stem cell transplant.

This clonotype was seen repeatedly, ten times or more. Written as DNA, the CDR3 is TGTGCCAGCAGCTTACTCAGAGACTACGAGCAGTACTTC. Amino acids: CASSLLRDYEQYF. This chain connects TRBV7-2 to TRBJ2-7; D call uncertain. V was shortened by 2 bases and J by 3 bases, with 8 bases between the two germline ends. Germline V gene data show CDR1 as SGHTA and CDR2 as FQGNSA. The CDR3 has 13 amino acids. Complete variable domain (other parts from reference TRBV7-2 and TRBJ2-7): GAGVSQSPSNKVTEKGKDVELRCDPISGHTALYWYRQSLGQGLEFLIYFQGNSAPDKSGLPSDRFSAERTGGSVSTLTIQRTQQEDSAVYLCASSLLRDYEQYFGPGTRLTVT.

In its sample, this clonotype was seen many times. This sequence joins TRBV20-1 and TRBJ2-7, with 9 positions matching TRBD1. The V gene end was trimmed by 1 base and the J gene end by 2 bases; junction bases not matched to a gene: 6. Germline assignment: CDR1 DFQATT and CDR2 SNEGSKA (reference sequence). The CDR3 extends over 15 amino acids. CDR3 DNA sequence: TGCAGTGCTAGAGGGACAGGGGAATTTACCTACGAGCAGTACTTC. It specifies CSARGTGEFTYEQYF.

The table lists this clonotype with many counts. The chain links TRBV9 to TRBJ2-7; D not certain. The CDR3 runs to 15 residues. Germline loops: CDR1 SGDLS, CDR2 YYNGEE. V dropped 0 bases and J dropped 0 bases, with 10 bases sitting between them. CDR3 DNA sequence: TGTGCCAGCAGCGTAGCTCAAGGCACCTCCTACGAGCAGTACTTC. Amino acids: CASSVAQGTSYEQYF.

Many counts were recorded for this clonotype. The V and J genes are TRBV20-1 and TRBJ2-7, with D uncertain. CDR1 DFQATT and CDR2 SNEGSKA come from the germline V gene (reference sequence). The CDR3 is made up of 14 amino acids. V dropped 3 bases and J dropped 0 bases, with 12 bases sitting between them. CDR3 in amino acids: CSARSPRSSYEQYF. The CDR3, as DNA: TGCAGTGCTAGGTCCCCCCGTAGCTCCTACGAGCAGTACTTC.